This TCR beta chain was identified during a study of OX40 agonist ivuxolimab in advanced cancers. The study in broad terms: The costimulatory receptor OX40 (CD134) was targeted by ivuxolimab, a fully human IgG2 agonistic monoclonal antibody. Intravenous ivuxolimab was administered to patients every 2 weeks at six dose levels: 0.01, 0.1, 0.3, 1.5, 3 and 10 mg/kg. Of the approximately 54 patients in dose escalation, some 19 had hepatocellular carcinoma, approximately 15 had melanoma, 9 had renal cell carcinoma and 9 had head and neck cancer. In the dose-escalation cohort, about four fifths of patients were male, and the mean age was 60 years with a range of roughly 20 to 80. Prior anti-PD-1, anti-PD-L1 or anti-CTLA-4 therapy was permitted, and less than 45% of dose-escalation patients had received checkpoint inhibitors. Three dose-escalation patients achieved partial responses, one with hepatocellular carcinoma and two with cutaneous melanoma. Peripheral TCRbeta sequencing was intended to test whether TCR sequence diversity was altered and clonal T-cell expansion was caused by ivuxolimab. The monotherapy dose-escalation portion (N ≈ 57 patients) of the phase I ivuxolimab trial is reported in the paper.

This clone was seen more than once but under ten times. This receptor's antigen is unknown. No much larger clonotype is one base removed from it; base qualities were not supplied. Based on the germline V gene (reference sequence), the CDR1 and CDR2 sequences are MNHNY and SVGAGI. The CDR3 contains 12 residues, cysteine and phenylalanine counted. Only the CDR3 part of the read is kept: 36 bases, read in frame from the first base. V lost 3 bases and J lost 4 bases; the stretch between them is 6 bases long. Patients with a history of autoimmune disease or receiving systemic immunosuppression were excluded from the trial. In every dose cohort, peripheral blood was drawn for TCR sequencing at baseline, cycle 4 day 1, and cycle 7 day 1. The samples were taken from a phase I, first-in-human, multicenter, open-label dose-escalation trial of ivuxolimab. Adults with locally advanced or metastatic melanoma, renal cell, hepatocellular, or head and neck squamous cell carcinoma were enrolled in the trial. Before TCR sequencing, CD4+ and CD8+ T cells were separately sorted from peripheral blood.

General conclusions and limits of the study: Which antigens the clonally expanded peripheral T cells were specific for was not determined. After ivuxolimab, more expanded clones were found on average in CD8+ T cells than in CD4+ T cells. Partial responders in the 0.1-3.0 mg/kg groups had among the lowest normalized peripheral clonal expansion, especially among CD8+ T cells. Clonal expansion of both CD4+ and CD8+ blood T cells was observed from baseline to week 6 at doses 0.1 to 3.0 mg/kg. Low levels of normalized T-cell clonal expansion were also seen in some nonresponding patients.

Genomic DNA was extracted from sorted cells for sequencing of the TCRbeta CDR3 region. TCRbeta CDR3 regions were sequenced using the immunoSEQ Assay. The immuneACCESS repertoire file appears here via TCRdb, limited to in-frame rearrangements. These files lack a portion of the clones; in checked studies, under half of the deficit traces to unresolved V genes, and the cause of the others is not known. The sample table contains 100,000 or so clones; only one count was recorded for about nine tenths of them. The top ten constitute 0.25% to 0.35% of the sample. This chain joins TRBV6-6 to TRBJ2-5; the D gene is unclear. The origin of this receptor is an adult with an advanced solid tumor such as melanoma, head and neck, liver or kidney cancer. Material: CD4+ or CD8+ T cells sorted from blood, obtained in a trial of the OX40 agonist ivuxolimab. The nucleotide sequence is given as TGTGCCAGCAGTTATGGACGAGAGACCCAGTACTTC. This gives the protein CASSYGRETQYF.